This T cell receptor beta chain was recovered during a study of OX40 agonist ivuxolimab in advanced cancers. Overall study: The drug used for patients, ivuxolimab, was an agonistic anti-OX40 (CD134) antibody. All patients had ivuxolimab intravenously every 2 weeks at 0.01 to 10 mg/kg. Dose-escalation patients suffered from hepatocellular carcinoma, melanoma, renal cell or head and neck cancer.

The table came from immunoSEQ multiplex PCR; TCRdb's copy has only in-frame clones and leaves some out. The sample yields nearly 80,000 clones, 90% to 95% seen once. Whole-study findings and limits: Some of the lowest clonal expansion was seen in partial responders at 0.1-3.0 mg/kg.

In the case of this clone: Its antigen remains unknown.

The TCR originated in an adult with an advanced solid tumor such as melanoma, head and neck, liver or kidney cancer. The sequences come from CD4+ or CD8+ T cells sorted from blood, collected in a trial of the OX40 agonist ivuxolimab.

The CDR3 is CSVEDQAGPELNTGELFF. The CDR3 DNA reads TGCAGCGTTGAAGATCAGGCGGGCCCCGAGCTGAACACCGGGGAGCTGTTTTTT. The chain links TRBV29-1 to TRBJ2-2, with TRBD2 as a possible D gene (5 bases). V lost 0 bases and J lost 1, with 18 bases in between. CDR3 size: 18 residues. Germline V CDR1 and CDR2: SQVTM, ANQGSEA.